This TCR beta chain was captured by sequencing in a study of blood T cell repertoires in COVID-19. Sequencing used immunoSEQ multiplex PCR; TCRdb keeps in-frame clones, though not all of them. The table shows about 71,000 clones, with 82% occurring only once. CDR3 length: 15 amino acids. The V gene's germline CDR1 is ENHRY and CDR2 SYGVKD. Trimming at V came to 7 bases and at J to 5 bases, leaving 10 bases not matched to a gene. The sequence derives from a woman of 80 years or more with acute or convalescent COVID-19. The chain joins TRBV10-3 to TRBJ2-5; 10 nucleotides match TRBD2. Sequencing used peripheral blood. CDR3 residues: CAINSLAGDSETQYF. CDR3 DNA sequence: TGTGCCATCAATTCTCTAGCGGGAGATTCGGAGACCCAGTACTTC.